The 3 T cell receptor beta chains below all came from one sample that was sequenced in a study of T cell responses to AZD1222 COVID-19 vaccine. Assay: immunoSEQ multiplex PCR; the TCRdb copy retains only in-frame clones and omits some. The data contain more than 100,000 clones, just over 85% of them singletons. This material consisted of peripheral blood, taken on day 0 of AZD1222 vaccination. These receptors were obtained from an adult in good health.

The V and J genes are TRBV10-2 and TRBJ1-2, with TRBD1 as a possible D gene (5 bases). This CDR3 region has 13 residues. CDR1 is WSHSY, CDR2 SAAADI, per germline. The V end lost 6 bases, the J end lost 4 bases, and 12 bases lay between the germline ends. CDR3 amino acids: CASRGDGSYGYTF. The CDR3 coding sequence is TGCGCCAGCAGGGGGGACGGGTCCTATGGCTACACCTTC.

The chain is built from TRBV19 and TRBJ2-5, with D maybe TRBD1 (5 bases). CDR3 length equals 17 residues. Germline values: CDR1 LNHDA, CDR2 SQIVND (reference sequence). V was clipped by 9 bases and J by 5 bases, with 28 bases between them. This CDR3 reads CASPIPPSTDTRETQYF. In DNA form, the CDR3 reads TGTGCCAGCCCTATCCCGCCATCGACAGATACCCGTGAGACCCAGTACTTC. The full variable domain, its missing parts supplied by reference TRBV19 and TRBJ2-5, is DGGITQSPKYLFRKEGQNVTLSCEQNLNHDAMYWYRQDPGQGLRLIYYSQIVNDFQKGDIAEGYSVSREKKESFPLTVTSAQKNPTAFYLCASPIPPSTDTRETQYFGPGTRLLVL.

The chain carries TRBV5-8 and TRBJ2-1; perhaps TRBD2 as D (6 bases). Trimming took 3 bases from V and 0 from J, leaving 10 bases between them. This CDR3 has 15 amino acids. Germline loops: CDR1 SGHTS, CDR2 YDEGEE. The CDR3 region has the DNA TGTGCCAGCAGCTCCGGACTAAACTCCTACAATGAGCAGTTCTTC. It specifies CASSSGLNSYNEQFF.